This T cell receptor beta chain comes out of a study of blood T cell repertoires in COVID-19. Study-wide background: The United States, Italy and Spain were the sources of the acute and convalescent COVID-19 samples. Sources were T cells, B-cell-depleted T cells, or PBMCs; the material itself was cDNA or gDNA.

The V gene lost 4 bases and the J gene lost 2 bases, with 7 bases spanning the gap. In germline, CDR1 is KGHSH, CDR2 LQKENI. CDR3 length: 13 residues. Study processing details: Reference gene primer amplification gave nucleated cell count estimates. The protocol was immunoSEQ multiplex PCR, while the TCRdb copy is restricted to in-frame clones and leaves out a portion. V and J calls and clone size are those listed in that table; D and trimming were worked out from the DNA. The repertoire has fewer than 110,000 clones, 65% to 80% of them found once; the top ten carry approximately 4.5%. The rearrangement joins TRBV18 to TRBJ2-3; weak D call: TRBD2 (6 bases). This receptor was obtained from a man aged 65 to 79 with acute or convalescent COVID-19. Sequencing was performed on peripheral blood. The CDR3 DNA sequence: TGTGCCAGCTCACGCGGGGTCACAGATACGCAGTATTTT. This encodes CASSRGVTDTQYF.